What follows is one T cell receptor beta chain and its context. Its antigen remains unidentified. The sample belongs to a study of T cells in Graves' hyperthyroidism and ophthalmopathy. Broader study findings: By a 13 V-J model, ophthalmopathy was set apart from stable hyperthyroidism.

Patients showing uncontrolled infection, other autoimmune disease, pregnancy or lactation were ineligible. Predating any ophthalmopathy symptoms, the blood sample was taken at first hyperthyroidism diagnosis. Amplification targeted TCR beta CDR3 regions from RNA transcripts. First-round RT-PCR with HTBI primers amplified the TCR CDR3 region. TCRdb called the multiplex PCR reads again in MiXCR, with one record for every CDR3 protein. This sample has 370,000 or so distinct CDR3 sequences, with roughly 14% found just once. The length of the CDR3 is 14 residues. Germline CDR1 and CDR2: SGHDT and YYEEEE. The ends were cut back, 4 bases at V and 5 bases at J, with 16 bases in the middle.

The clonotype was recovered from a young man with Graves' hyperthyroidism that later progressed to Graves' ophthalmopathy. The sequenced sample consisted of blood. The rearrangement links TRBV5-6 to TRBJ2-7; possible D gene TRBD2, 5 bases. In nucleotides, the CDR3 is TGTGCCAGCAGCCGGGGAGAGGGTGGCCACGAGCAGTACTTC. Protein sequence: CASSRGEGGHEQYF.